Listed below are T cell receptor beta chains from one sample, sequenced in a study of blood T cell repertoires in COVID-19. Libraries were prepared by immunoSEQ multiplex PCR; TCRdb keeps only in-frame clonotypes and omits some of them. There are 300,000 to 350,000 clones in the sample; roughly 88% occur only once, and about 2% lies in the top ten. Input material: PBMCs or T cells enriched from blood (not recorded which). All receptors derive from a man younger than 40 who had recovered from COVID-19. The CDR3 runs from the conserved cysteine through the conserved F or W. D genes are given only for firm matches. The listing skips clone size in some rows; elsewhere it reads once, few, many or a size class.

abundance,j_gene,v_gene,d_gene,CDR3nt,CDR3aa
once,TRBJ2-2,TRBV14,.,TGTGCCAGCTCCGGACAGAGCACCGGGGAGCTGTTTTTT,CASSGQSTGELFF
.,TRBJ2-3,TRBV5-6,TRBD1,TGTGCCAGCAGCTTCCGACAGGGGCCAGATACGCAGTATTTT,CASSFRQGPDTQYF
.,TRBJ1-1,TRBV6-2/TRBV6-3,.,TGTGCCAGCAGCCGAGGGTTCACTGAAGCTTTCTTT,CASSRGFTEAFF
few,TRBJ1-2,TRBV3-1/TRBV3-2,TRBD1,TGTGCCAGCAGCCAAGCGGTTAGGACAGGGTTTGTCGGCTACACCTTC,CASSQAVRTGFVGYTF
.,TRBJ2-3,TRBV18,TRBD1,TGTGCCAGCTCGAGCTCAGGGACAGGGAACTCGGGTACGCAGTATTTT,CASSSSGTGNSGTQYF
.,TRBJ2-7,TRBV21-1,.,TGTGCCAGCCCCTCGTACGAGCAGTACTTC,CASPSYEQYF
.,TRBJ2-5,TRBV5-4,.,TGTGCCAGCAGCTTGGTCGGGGAGGAGACCCAGTACTTC,CASSLVGEETQYF
once,TRBJ2-7,TRBV27,.,TGTGCCAGCAGTTTGGTAGCGAAGTCCGCCGAGCAGTACTTC,CASSLVAKSAEQYF
.,TRBJ2-7,TRBV3-1/TRBV3-2,.,TGTGCCAGCAGCCAATTAGCAGGGGCTAACTACGAGCAGTACTTC,CASSQLAGANYEQYF
.,TRBJ1-1,TRBV5-1,.,TGCGCCAGCAGCGGCCAGCAGGGTGGGAACACTGAAGCTTTCTTT,CASSGQQGGNTEAFF
.,TRBJ1-4,TRBV30,.,TGTGCCTGGAGTGGTTTTGGAGGGGAAAAACTGTTTTTT,CAWSGFGGEKLFF
.,TRBJ1-4,TRBV18,.,TGTGCCAGCTCACGGGCCCAAGGTAACGGAAAACTGTTTTTT,CASSRAQGNGKLFF
.,TRBJ2-1,TRBV6-5,TRBD1,TGTGCCAGCATTACCGGGACAGGGCGGCAGTTCTTC,CASITGTGRQFF
.,TRBJ2-3,TRBV6-1,.,TGTGCCAGCAGTGAAATTCTTCCCCTCGCAGATACGCAGTATTTT,CASSEILPLADTQYF
.,TRBJ2-3,TRBV6-6,TRBD2,TGTGCCAGCACCTTCACTAGCGGGGGCCTCAGGGATACGCAGTATTTT,CASTFTSGGLRDTQYF
few,TRBJ1-5,TRBV10-3,.,TGTGCCATCAGGCAGGGTAATCAGCCCCAGCATTTT,CAIRQGNQPQHF
.,TRBJ1-1,TRBV4-2,.,TGTGCCAGCAGCCAATCCTCCTCCTCATCCGGGGGTCCCACTGAAGCTTTCTTT,CASSQSSSSSGGPTEAFF
.,TRBJ2-7,TRBV11-2,.,TGTGCCAGCAGCTTATGGGGCTCGTCCTACGAGCAGTACTTC,CASSLWGSSYEQYF
.,TRBJ2-3,TRBV3-1/TRBV3-2,TRBD2,TGTGCCAGCAGGGGGGGGGTGCCCACAGATACGCAGTATTTT,CASRGGVPTDTQYF
.,TRBJ1-2,TRBV5-1,TRBD1,TGCGCCAGCAGCTTGTATGGAGTCGGGACAGGGCACCTAGCAAACTATGGCTACACCTTC,CASSLYGVGTGHLANYGYTF
.,TRBJ2-7,TRBV7-2,TRBD1,TGTGCCAGCAGCTCCGACAGGGCGCTTACCTACGAGCAGTACTTC,CASSSDRALTYEQYF
.,TRBJ1-2,TRBV9,TRBD1,TGTGCCAGCAGCGTATCACAGGGGTTGGGTGGCTACACCTTC,CASSVSQGLGGYTF
.,TRBJ2-2,TRBV3-1/TRBV3-2,.,TGTGCCAGCAGCATCGGGGGCGGGGAGCTGTTTTTT,CASSIGGGELFF
.,TRBJ2-1,TRBV7-2,TRBD1,TGTGCCAGCAGCTTCCGAACAGGGGGCGGCAAACGCAATGAGCAGTTCTTC,CASSFRTGGGKRNEQFF
.,TRBJ2-5,TRBV4-2,TRBD2,TGTGCCAGCAGCCAAGTGGAGGGCGGGAGGGTAGAGACCCAGTACTTC,CASSQVEGGRVETQYF
.,TRBJ1-1,TRBV2,.,TGTGCCAGCAGTGAAGTCTCCCCTGAAGCTTTCTTT,CASSEVSPEAFF
.,TRBJ2-1,TRBV9,.,TGTGCCAGCAGCGTAAATGTCGCCGAGGGCCGGACCTACAATGAGCAGTTCTTC,CASSVNVAEGRTYNEQFF
.,TRBJ1-6,TRBV6-5,.,TGTGCCAGCAGTTACTCGCGGGGTTTTAATTCACCCCTCCACTTT,CASSYSRGFNSPLHF
.,TRBJ1-2,TRBV12-3/TRBV12-4,.,TGTGCCAGCAGTTTACGTTGGGAGGGTGGCTACACCTTC,CASSLRWEGGYTF
.,TRBJ2-1,TRBV7-9,.,TGTGCCAGCAGCTTAGCTGGGGGGTTCTACAATGAGCAGTTCTTC,CASSLAGGFYNEQFF
.,TRBJ2-1,TRBV5-1,TRBD1,TGCGCCAGCAGCTTGGCAGGGGGCTCCAATGAGCAGTTCTTC,CASSLAGGSNEQFF
.,TRBJ1-6,TRBV6-5,TRBD1,TGTGCCAGCAGGCCGGGACAGAGTTTGGGATCACCCCTCCACTTT,CASRPGQSLGSPLHF
.,TRBJ1-4,TRBV2,TRBD1,TGTGCCAGCACTGGACAGGCCACAACTAATGAAAAACTGTTTTTT,CASTGQATTNEKLFF
.,TRBJ1-6,TRBV19,TRBD1,TGTGCCAGTAGTACGGAGGGGTACAGGGGTAGCTCCTATAATTCACCCCTCCACTTT,CASSTEGYRGSSYNSPLHF
few,TRBJ1-2,TRBV4-3,TRBD1,TGCGCCAGCAGCCAATCAGGGGGGCGTAACTATGGCTACACCTTC,CASSQSGGRNYGYTF
.,TRBJ1-5,TRBV21-1,.,TGTGCCAGCAGCAGTGAGGGCCCTAATCAGCCCCAGCATTTT,CASSSEGPNQPQHF
.,TRBJ2-3,TRBV5-1,TRBD2,TGCGCCAGCAGCGCGACGCGGGGGGGCCGAGGGACAGATACGCAGTATTTT,CASSATRGGRGTDTQYF
.,TRBJ2-1,TRBV7-2,.,TGTGCCAGCAGCTTACGATGGCAGGCCCGTTACAATGAGCAGTTCTTC,CASSLRWQARYNEQFF
once,TRBJ1-6,TRBV11-1,TRBD1,TGTGCCAGCAGCCGGACAGGGAATAATTCACCCCTCCACTTT,CASSRTGNNSPLHF
.,TRBJ2-3,TRBV9,.,TGTGCCAGCAGCGCCGGGGCGGGGACGAGCACAGATACGCAGTATTTT,CASSAGAGTSTDTQYF
.,TRBJ2-1,TRBV20-1,.,TGCAGTGCGTGGGCAGGGTATGAGCAGTTCTTC,CSAWAGYEQFF
.,TRBJ2-7,TRBV7-6,TRBD1,TGTGCCAGCAGCGAGGGACAGATCCCAGTAGGCGAGCAGTACTTC,CASSEGQIPVGEQYF
.,TRBJ1-5,TRBV2,.,TGTGCCAGCTGCGCCGATAGCAATCAGCCCCAGCATTTT,CASCADSNQPQHF
.,TRBJ1-1,TRBV2,.,TGTGCCAGCATGATTGACAGGCTAAACACTGAAGCTTTCTTT,CASMIDRLNTEAFF
.,TRBJ1-1,TRBV6-5,.,TGTGCCAGCAGTTATGTAGGTGGATTAGCTTCTGAAGCTTTCTTT,CASSYVGGLASEAFF
.,TRBJ2-4,TRBV10-3,TRBD2,TGTGCCATCAGTGAGCACACTGGGACTAGCGGGGGAGCCAAAAACATTCAGTACTTC,CAISEHTGTSGGAKNIQYF
.,TRBJ1-1,TRBV29-1,.,TGCAGCGTCGCCTCAGGGAGGGGAACTGAAGCTTTCTTT,CSVASGRGTEAFF
.,TRBJ1-2,TRBV27,.,TGTGCCAGCAGTTCAGTAGGGGCCGATTATGGCTACACCTTC,CASSSVGADYGYTF
.,TRBJ2-1,TRBV7-3,.,TGTGCCAGCAGCTTACGCAGGGACTCCTACAATGAGCAGTTCTTC,CASSLRRDSYNEQFF
.,TRBJ2-2,TRBV21-1,.,TGTGCCAGCAGTCCCCTATCCCAGGGTAATCACACCGGGGAGCTGTTTTTT,CASSPLSQGNHTGELFF
once,TRBJ2-7,TRBV19,.,TGTGCCAGTAGAGGCAGGGAGGATACCTACGAGCAGTACTTC,CASRGREDTYEQYF
once,TRBJ2-1,TRBV5-1,TRBD2,TGCGCCAGCAGCCCCGGGAGGCTAGCGGGGGTTTACTCCTACAATGAGCAGTTCTTC,CASSPGRLAGVYSYNEQFF
.,TRBJ1-1,TRBV4-2,.,TGTGCCAGCAGCCAGGACAGATCTGAAGCTTTCTTT,CASSQDRSEAFF
once,TRBJ1-1,TRBV6-5,.,TGTGCCAGCAGTTCACAGGGTCGGAACACTGAAGCTTTCTTT,CASSSQGRNTEAFF
.,TRBJ1-6,TRBV2,.,TGTGCCAGCAGTGATAAGGGGTTCCTTAATTCACCCCTCCACTTT,CASSDKGFLNSPLHF